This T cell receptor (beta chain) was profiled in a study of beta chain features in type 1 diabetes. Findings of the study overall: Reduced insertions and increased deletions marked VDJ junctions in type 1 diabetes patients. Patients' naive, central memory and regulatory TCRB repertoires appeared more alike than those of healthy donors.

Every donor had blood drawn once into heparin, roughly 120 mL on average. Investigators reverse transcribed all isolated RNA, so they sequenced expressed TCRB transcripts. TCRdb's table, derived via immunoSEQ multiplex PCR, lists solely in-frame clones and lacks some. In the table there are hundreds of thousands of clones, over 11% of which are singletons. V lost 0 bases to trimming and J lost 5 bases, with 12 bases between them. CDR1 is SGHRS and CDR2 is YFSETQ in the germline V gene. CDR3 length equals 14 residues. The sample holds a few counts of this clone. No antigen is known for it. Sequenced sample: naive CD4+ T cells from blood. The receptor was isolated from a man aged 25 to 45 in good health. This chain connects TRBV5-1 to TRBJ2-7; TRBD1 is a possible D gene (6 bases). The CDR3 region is CASSLDRDVHEQYF. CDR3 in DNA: TGCGCCAGCAGCTTGGACAGGGATGTCCACGAGCAGTACTTC.